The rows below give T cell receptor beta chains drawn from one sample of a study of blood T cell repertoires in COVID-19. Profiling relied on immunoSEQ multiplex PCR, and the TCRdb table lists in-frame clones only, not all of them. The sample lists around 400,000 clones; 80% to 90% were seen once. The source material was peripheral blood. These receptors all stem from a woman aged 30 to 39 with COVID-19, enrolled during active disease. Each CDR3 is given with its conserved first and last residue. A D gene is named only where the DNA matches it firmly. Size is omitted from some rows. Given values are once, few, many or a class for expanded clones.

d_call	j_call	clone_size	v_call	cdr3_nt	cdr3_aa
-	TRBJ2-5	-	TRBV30	TGTGCCTGGAGTGGGGACTCCCATCAAGAGACCCAGTACTTC	CAWSGDSHQETQYF
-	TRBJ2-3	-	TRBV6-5	TGTGCCAGCAGTTACTCAGCGCGCACAGATACGCAGTATTTT	CASSYSARTDTQYF
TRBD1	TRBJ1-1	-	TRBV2	TGTGCCAGCAGTGACGACAGGGGGTTCGGCGTTGAAGCTTTCTTT	CASSDDRGFGVEAFF
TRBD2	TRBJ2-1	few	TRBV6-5	TGTGCCAGCAGGTTAGCGGGCGGCTCCTACAATGAGCAGTTCTTC	CASRLAGGSYNEQFF
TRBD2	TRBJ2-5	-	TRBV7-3	TGTGCCAGCAGCTTGGTGGGAGGGGAGACCCAGTACTTC	CASSLVGGETQYF
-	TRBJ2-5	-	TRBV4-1	TGCGCCAGCAGCCAAGAAAGTCACAGGCAAGAGACCCAGTACTTC	CASSQESHRQETQYF
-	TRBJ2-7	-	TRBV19	TGTGCCAGTAAAGGGCAGGGGAAATACGAGCAGTACTTC	CASKGQGKYEQYF
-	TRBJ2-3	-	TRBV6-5	TGTGCCAGCAGTTACTCGTATCAGGACACAGATACGCAGTATTTT	CASSYSYQDTDTQYF
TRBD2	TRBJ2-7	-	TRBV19	TGTGCCAGTAGTACTGGACTAGCGGCCACCTACGAGCAGTACTTC	CASSTGLAATYEQYF
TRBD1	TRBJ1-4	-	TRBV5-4	TGTGCCAGCAGCTCAGAACAGGGGGCTAATGAAAAACTGTTTTTT	CASSSEQGANEKLFF
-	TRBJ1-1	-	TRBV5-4	TGTGCCAGCAGTTTTCAGGGGAGAATGAACACTGAAGCTTTCTTT	CASSFQGRMNTEAFF
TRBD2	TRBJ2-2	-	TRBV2	TGTGCCAGCAGTGAAGATGTGATGCTAGCGGGAGGTCCCGGGGAGCTGTTTTTT	CASSEDVMLAGGPGELFF
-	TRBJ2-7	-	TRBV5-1	TGCGCCAGCAGCTCGGGACAACTCTACGAGCAGTACTTC	CASSSGQLYEQYF
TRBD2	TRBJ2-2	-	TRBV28	TGTGCCAGCAGCACCCCCGCACGAGGCGGACTAGCGGGAGGGAACACCGGGGAGCTGTTTTTT	CASSTPARGGLAGGNTGELFF
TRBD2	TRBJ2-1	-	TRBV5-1	TGCGCCAGCAGGGGGACTAGCGCCTACAATGAGCAGTTCTTC	CASRGTSAYNEQFF
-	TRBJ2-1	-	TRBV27	TGTGCCAGCAGGGGATACTCACAGGGTTCTGGTGAGCAGTTCTTC	CASRGYSQGSGEQFF
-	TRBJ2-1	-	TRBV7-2	TGTGCCAGCAGCTTAGTGGGGGGTGGGTATGAGCAGTTCTTC	CASSLVGGGYEQFF
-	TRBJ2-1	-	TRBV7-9	TGTGCCAGCAGCTTGGTCCCAGGTGAGCAGTTCTTC	CASSLVPGEQFF
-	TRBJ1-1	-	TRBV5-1	TGCGCCAGCAGCGGGCAGGGTGTGTTGGCTTTCTTT	CASSGQGVLAFF
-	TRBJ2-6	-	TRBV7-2	TGTGCCAGCAGCTCGACAGGTGGTGGGGCCAACGTCCTGACTTTC	CASSSTGGGANVLTF
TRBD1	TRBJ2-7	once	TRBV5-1	TGCGCCAGCAGCTTGTCCGGGACAGAGCTCTACGAGCAGTACTTC	CASSLSGTELYEQYF
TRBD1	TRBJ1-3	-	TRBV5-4	TGTGCCAGCAGCTTGAGGGACAGGATCCTCTCTGGAAACACCATATATTTT	CASSLRDRILSGNTIYF
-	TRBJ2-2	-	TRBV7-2	TGTGCCAGCAGCTTAGGGCTAGCCACCGGGGAGCTGTTTTTT	CASSLGLATGELFF
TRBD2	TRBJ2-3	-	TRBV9	TGTGCCAGCAGCGAGACTAGCTTCGGGGAGCAGTATTTT	CASSETSFGEQYF
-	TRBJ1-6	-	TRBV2	TGTGCCAGCAGTGACGGGTCCCATAATTCACCCCTCCACTTT	CASSDGSHNSPLHF
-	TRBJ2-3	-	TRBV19	TGTGCCAGTAGTATCGGCCTCGACTTGAGCACAGATACGCAGTATTTT	CASSIGLDLSTDTQYF
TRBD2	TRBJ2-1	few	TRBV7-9	TGTGCCAGCAGCTTGCGGACTAGCGGGAGTTATGAGCAGTTCTTC	CASSLRTSGSYEQFF
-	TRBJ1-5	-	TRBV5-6	TGTGCCAGCAGCTTAAGCAGCAATCAGCCCCAGCATTTT	CASSLSSNQPQHF
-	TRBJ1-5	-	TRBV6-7	TGTGCCAGCAGTTACCCCCACCGGGGTTTGAGTCAGCCCCAGCATTTT	CASSYPHRGLSQPQHF
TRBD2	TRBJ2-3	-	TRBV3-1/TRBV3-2	TGTGCCAGCAGCCCTAGCGGAAGCACAGATACGCAGTATTTT	CASSPSGSTDTQYF
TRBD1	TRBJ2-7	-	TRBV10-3	TGTGCCATCAGTGAGGGGGACAGCTTTCACGAGCAGTACTTC	CAISEGDSFHEQYF
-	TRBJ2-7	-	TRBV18	TGTGCCAGCTCACCACCAGGCCAGGGGGACTCCGAGCAGTACTTC	CASSPPGQGDSEQYF
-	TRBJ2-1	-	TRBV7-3	TGTGCCAGCAGCCCACGTCTAGCACAAAATCACAATGAGCAGTTCTTC	CASSPRLAQNHNEQFF
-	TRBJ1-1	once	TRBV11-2	TGTGCCAGCAGCTTATGGAAGGCGGGGACTGAAGCTTTCTTT	CASSLWKAGTEAFF
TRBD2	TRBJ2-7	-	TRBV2	TGTGCCAGCAGTGGGACTAGCGGGTCTTACGAGCAGTACTTC	CASSGTSGSYEQYF
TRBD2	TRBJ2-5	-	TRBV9	TGTGCCAGCAGCGTCGGACTAGCGGTACAAGAGACCCAGTACTTC	CASSVGLAVQETQYF
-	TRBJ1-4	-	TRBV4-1	TGCGCCAGCAGCCCTATGAAGGGGATGTCTAATGAAAAACTGTTTTTT	CASSPMKGMSNEKLFF
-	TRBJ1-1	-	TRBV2	TGTGCCAGCAGTGAATTGGGGCAGCCGAACACTGAAGCTTTCTTT	CASSELGQPNTEAFF
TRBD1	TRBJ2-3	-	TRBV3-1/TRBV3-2	TGTGCCAGCAGCCAAGAGATATACACAGGGGGTTCGACAGATACGCAGTATTTT	CASSQEIYTGGSTDTQYF
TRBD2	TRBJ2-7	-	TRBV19	TGTGCCAGTAGTATAGTCCCTAGCGGGAGCTACGAGCAGTACTTC	CASSIVPSGSYEQYF
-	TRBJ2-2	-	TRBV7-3	TGTGCCAGCAGCTTAGCGGGTAACACCGGGGAGCTGTTTTTT	CASSLAGNTGELFF
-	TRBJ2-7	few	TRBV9	TGTGCCAGCAGCGTAAGAGGCGGCTACGAGCAGTACTTC	CASSVRGGYEQYF
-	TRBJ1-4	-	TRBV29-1	TGCAGCACTGGGGCTCGCGGAAAACTGTTTTTT	CSTGARGKLFF
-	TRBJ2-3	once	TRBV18	TGTGCCAGCTCACCAGGGACTTCATCCCCAGATACGCAGTATTTT	CASSPGTSSPDTQYF
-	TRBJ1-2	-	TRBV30	TGTGCCTGGAGTCCTGAGGGGGGGGGCTACACCTTC	CAWSPEGGGYTF
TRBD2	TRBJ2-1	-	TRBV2	TGTGCCAGCAGTTATAGCGGGACCAGCTACAATGAGCAGTTCTTC	CASSYSGTSYNEQFF
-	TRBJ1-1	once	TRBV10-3	TGTGCCATCGGAGGACTTATGGGCGGCACTGAAGCTTTCTTT	CAIGGLMGGTEAFF
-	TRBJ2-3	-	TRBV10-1	TGCGCCAGCAGTGAGTTTCAGGGCCCAGATACGCAGTATTTT	CASSEFQGPDTQYF
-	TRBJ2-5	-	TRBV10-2	TGCGCCAGCAGTGTGGGGCCCAAGGGCGTACAAGAGACCCAGTACTTC	CASSVGPKGVQETQYF
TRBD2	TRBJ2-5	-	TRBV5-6	TGTGCCAGCAGCGGGCCGGCTGCTAGCGGGTGGGAAGAGACCCAGTACTTC	CASSGPAASGWEETQYF
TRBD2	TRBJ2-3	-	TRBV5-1	TGCGCCAGCAGCTTGGTGACTAGCTCGACAGATACGCAGTATTTT	CASSLVTSSTDTQYF
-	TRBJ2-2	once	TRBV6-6	TGTGCCAGCAGTTCCAGGGGTAACACCGGGGAGCTGTTTTTT	CASSSRGNTGELFF
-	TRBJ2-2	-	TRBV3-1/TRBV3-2	TGTGCCAGCAGGGCCGGGACAACGAACACCGGGGAGCTGTTTTTT	CASRAGTTNTGELFF
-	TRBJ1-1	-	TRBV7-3	TGTGCCAGCAGCTCGAGGGGGACTGAAGCTTTCTTT	CASSSRGTEAFF
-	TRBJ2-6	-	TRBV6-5	TGTGCCAGCTTGAGGGGGAGCTCTGGGGCCAACGTCCTGACTTTC	CASLRGSSGANVLTF
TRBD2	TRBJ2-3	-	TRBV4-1	TGCGCCAGCAGCCAAGTTCGGCTAGCGGGGAGGGTGGGGAGCACAGATACGCAGTATTTT	CASSQVRLAGRVGSTDTQYF
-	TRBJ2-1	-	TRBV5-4	TGTGCCAGCAGCCCCCCGCCTCCGGGGGAGCAGTTCTTC	CASSPPPPGEQFF
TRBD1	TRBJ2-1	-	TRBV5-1	TGCGCCAGCAGCGGGCAGGGGGCGGACAATGAGCAGTTCTTC	CASSGQGADNEQFF
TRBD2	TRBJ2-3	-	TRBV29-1	TGCAGCGTTGGGCGGGGGGGACTAGCGGGAGAAGATACGCAGTATTTT	CSVGRGGLAGEDTQYF